This paragraph covers one TCR beta chain sequence. The data belong to a study of blood T cell repertoires in COVID-19. Study-wide background: Spain, Italy and the United States supplied samples that represented acute and convalescent COVID-19.

Original processing notes: How many nucleated cells were present was estimated from reference gene primer amplification. Profiling relied on immunoSEQ multiplex PCR, and the TCRdb table lists in-frame clones only, not all of them. V, J and clone size are taken as reported in that table, and D and trimming were inferred from the DNA itself. The table lists 470,000 or so clones, 87% of them singletons. Trimming removed 5 bases at V and 0 bases at J, with 13 bases between. Germline V gene lookup returns CDR1 SGHAT and CDR2 FQNNGV. The CDR3 contains 16 residues. In terms of age and location, participants ranged from roughly 18 to 89 years and lived in under 30 US areas. Membership in each cohort depended on participant-reported clinical history.

The J gene is TRBJ1-4, the V gene TRBV11-2, with D maybe TRBD1 (6 bases). The clonotype originates from a woman under 30 with acute COVID-19. Source material: PBMCs or T cells enriched from blood (not recorded which). CDR3 nucleotide sequence: TGTGCCAGCAGCACCAGGGGCCCCTCAACTAATGAAAAACTGTTTTTT. Translating it yields CASSTRGPSTNEKLFF.